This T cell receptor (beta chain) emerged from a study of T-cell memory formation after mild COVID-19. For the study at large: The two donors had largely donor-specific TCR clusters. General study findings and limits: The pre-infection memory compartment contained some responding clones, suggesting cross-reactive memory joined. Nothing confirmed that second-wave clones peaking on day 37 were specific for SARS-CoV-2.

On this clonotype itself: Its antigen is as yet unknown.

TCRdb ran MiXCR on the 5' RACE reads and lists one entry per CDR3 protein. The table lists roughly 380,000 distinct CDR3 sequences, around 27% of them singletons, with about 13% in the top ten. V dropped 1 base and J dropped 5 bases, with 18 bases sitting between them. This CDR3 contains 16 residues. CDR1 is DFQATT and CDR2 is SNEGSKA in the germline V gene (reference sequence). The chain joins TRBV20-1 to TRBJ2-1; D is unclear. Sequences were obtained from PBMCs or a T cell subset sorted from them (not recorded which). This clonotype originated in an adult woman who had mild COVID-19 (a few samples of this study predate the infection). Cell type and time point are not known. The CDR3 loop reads CSARGGTESSHNEQFF. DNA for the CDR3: TGCAGTGCTAGAGGAGGTACTGAATCCTCGCACAATGAGCAGTTCTTC.